A selection of T cell receptor beta chains follows, all from one sample in a study of cytomegalovirus exposure and HLA in healthy donors. TCRdb's copy holds only in-frame clones and misses some; the assay was immunoSEQ multiplex PCR. The sample records some 150,000 clones, less than 95% being singletons. Sequencing was performed on PBMCs. These receptors all come from a man between 18 and 35 years old in good health and CMV-seropositive. Both conserved end residues are part of each CDR3. The D gene is left open where the match is weak. For some rows the clone size is stated as once, few or many, or as a class when expanded; others skip it.

d_gene: NA; abundance: NA; j_gene: TRBJ1-3; v_gene: TRBV6-5; CDR3aa: CASSYGTGLGNTIYF; CDR3nt: TGTGCCAGCAGTTACGGCACAGGGCTAGGAAACACCATATATTTT
d_gene: TRBD2; abundance: few; j_gene: TRBJ2-5; v_gene: TRBV2; CDR3aa: CASSEPSSGYQETQYF; CDR3nt: TGTGCCAGCAGTGAACCGTCTAGCGGGTACCAAGAGACCCAGTACTTC
d_gene: NA; abundance: NA; j_gene: TRBJ1-2; v_gene: TRBV5-6; CDR3aa: CASSLAWRGGYGYTF; CDR3nt: TGTGCCAGCAGCTTGGCCTGGAGGGGCGGGTATGGCTACACCTTC
d_gene: NA; abundance: NA; j_gene: TRBJ2-7; v_gene: TRBV11-2; CDR3aa: CASSLRGLAEQYF; CDR3nt: TGTGCCAGCAGCTTAAGGGGCCTTGCCGAGCAGTACTTC
d_gene: NA; abundance: NA; j_gene: TRBJ1-2; v_gene: TRBV15; CDR3aa: CATSRAIGSPYGYTF; CDR3nt: TGTGCCACCAGCAGAGCTATTGGGAGCCCCTATGGCTACACCTTC
d_gene: NA; abundance: NA; j_gene: TRBJ2-3; v_gene: TRBV11-2; CDR3aa: CASSSAGLSTDTQYF; CDR3nt: TGTGCCAGCAGCTCGGCGGGACTCTCCACAGATACGCAGTATTTT
d_gene: TRBD1; abundance: NA; j_gene: TRBJ2-1; v_gene: TRBV5-4; CDR3aa: CASRPGGQGGNEQFF; CDR3nt: TGTGCCAGCAGACCCGGGGGACAGGGCGGAAATGAGCAGTTCTTC
d_gene: NA; abundance: NA; j_gene: TRBJ1-5; v_gene: TRBV28; CDR3aa: CASSFDSDQPQHF; CDR3nt: TGTGCCAGCAGTTTTGATAGTGATCAGCCCCAGCATTTT
d_gene: NA; abundance: NA; j_gene: TRBJ2-6; v_gene: TRBV4-1; CDR3aa: CASSQHGSGANVLTF; CDR3nt: TGCGCCAGCAGCCAACACGGCTCTGGGGCCAACGTCCTGACTTTC
d_gene: TRBD2; abundance: few; j_gene: TRBJ2-3; v_gene: TRBV4-1; CDR3aa: CASSQRFGGSADTQYF; CDR3nt: TGCGCCAGCAGCCAGAGATTTGGCGGGAGTGCAGATACGCAGTATTTT
d_gene: NA; abundance: NA; j_gene: TRBJ2-7; v_gene: TRBV5-4; CDR3aa: CASSAPSDPGIPHEQYF; CDR3nt: TGTGCCAGCAGCGCCCCATCCGATCCCGGGATTCCCCACGAGCAGTACTTC
d_gene: NA; abundance: NA; j_gene: TRBJ2-7; v_gene: TRBV30; CDR3aa: CAWSGRIAVPSYEQYF; CDR3nt: TGTGCCTGGAGCGGAAGAATAGCGGTACCTTCCTACGAGCAGTACTTC
d_gene: TRBD1; abundance: NA; j_gene: TRBJ1-1; v_gene: TRBV5-1; CDR3aa: CASSRQGNTEAFF; CDR3nt: TGCGCCAGCAGCAGACAGGGGAACACTGAAGCTTTCTTT
d_gene: TRBD1; abundance: NA; j_gene: TRBJ2-2; v_gene: TRBV18; CDR3aa: CASSPTATGAITGELFF; CDR3nt: TGTGCCAGCTCACCAACTGCGACAGGGGCGATCACCGGGGAGCTGTTTTTT
d_gene: TRBD1; abundance: NA; j_gene: TRBJ2-5; v_gene: TRBV5-6; CDR3aa: CASSLGQGVPRETQYF; CDR3nt: TGTGCCAGCAGCTTGGGACAGGGGGTACCCCGGGAGACCCAGTACTTC
d_gene: TRBD2; abundance: NA; j_gene: TRBJ2-3; v_gene: TRBV30; CDR3aa: CAWNKGLAGNTQYF; CDR3nt: TGTGCCTGGAATAAAGGACTAGCGGGAAATACGCAGTATTTT
d_gene: NA; abundance: NA; j_gene: TRBJ2-7; v_gene: TRBV7-9; CDR3aa: CASSAGLALEQYF; CDR3nt: TGTGCCAGCAGCGCGGGACTTGCCCTGGAGCAGTACTTC
d_gene: NA; abundance: NA; j_gene: TRBJ2-7; v_gene: TRBV11-2; CDR3aa: CASSLGYAGTASYEQYF; CDR3nt: TGTGCCAGCAGCTTAGGATATGCCGGGACTGCTTCCTACGAGCAGTACTTC
d_gene: NA; abundance: NA; j_gene: TRBJ2-1; v_gene: TRBV27; CDR3aa: CASSFSRASSYNEQFF; CDR3nt: TGTGCCAGCAGTTTCTCGCGGGCGAGCTCCTACAATGAGCAGTTCTTC
d_gene: NA; abundance: NA; j_gene: TRBJ1-3; v_gene: TRBV5-4; CDR3aa: CASSLGGENTIYF; CDR3nt: TGTGCCAGCAGCTTGGGGGGGGAAAACACCATATATTTT
d_gene: NA; abundance: NA; j_gene: TRBJ2-2; v_gene: TRBV6-1; CDR3aa: CASSEAPQRRYGELFF; CDR3nt: TGTGCCAGCAGTGAAGCGCCCCAGAGGAGATACGGGGAGCTGTTTTTT
d_gene: TRBD1; abundance: NA; j_gene: TRBJ1-1; v_gene: TRBV30; CDR3aa: CAWSFTGGTEAFF; CDR3nt: TGTGCCTGGAGTTTTACAGGGGGCACTGAAGCTTTCTTT
d_gene: NA; abundance: NA; j_gene: TRBJ1-1; v_gene: TRBV10-3; CDR3aa: CAISEPTGFPEAFF; CDR3nt: TGTGCCATCAGTGAGCCGACAGGTTTCCCTGAAGCTTTCTTT
d_gene: NA; abundance: NA; j_gene: TRBJ2-7; v_gene: TRBV6-5; CDR3aa: CASSGRGYEQYF; CDR3nt: TGTGCCAGCAGCGGGAGAGGGTACGAGCAGTACTTC
d_gene: NA; abundance: once; j_gene: TRBJ2-2; v_gene: TRBV25-1; CDR3aa: CASRGSGNTGELFF; CDR3nt: TGTGCCAGCAGAGGTAGCGGGAACACCGGGGAGCTGTTTTTT
d_gene: NA; abundance: NA; j_gene: TRBJ2-5; v_gene: TRBV7-6; CDR3aa: CASKRGGVGETQYF; CDR3nt: TGTGCCAGCAAGAGAGGGGGGGTTGGGGAGACCCAGTACTTC
d_gene: TRBD1; abundance: NA; j_gene: TRBJ1-2; v_gene: TRBV9; CDR3aa: CASSGRGPSGYGYTF; CDR3nt: TGTGCCAGCAGCGGCAGGGGGCCCTCGGGCTATGGCTACACCTTC
d_gene: NA; abundance: NA; j_gene: TRBJ1-1; v_gene: TRBV5-1; CDR3aa: CASSISPEAEAFF; CDR3nt: TGCGCCAGCAGTATTTCCCCCGAGGCTGAAGCTTTCTTT
d_gene: TRBD1; abundance: NA; j_gene: TRBJ2-7; v_gene: TRBV30; CDR3aa: CAWSGPRTGPSQQYF; CDR3nt: TGTGCCTGGAGTGGGCCGAGGACAGGGCCCTCTCAGCAGTACTTC
d_gene: TRBD1; abundance: NA; j_gene: TRBJ2-3; v_gene: TRBV28; CDR3aa: CASIDRDRSTDTQYF; CDR3nt: TGTGCCAGCATAGACCGGGACAGGAGCACAGATACGCAGTATTTT
d_gene: TRBD1; abundance: NA; j_gene: TRBJ2-7; v_gene: TRBV9; CDR3aa: CASSVTGGSEQYF; CDR3nt: TGTGCCAGCAGCGTCACAGGGGGCTCCGAGCAGTACTTC